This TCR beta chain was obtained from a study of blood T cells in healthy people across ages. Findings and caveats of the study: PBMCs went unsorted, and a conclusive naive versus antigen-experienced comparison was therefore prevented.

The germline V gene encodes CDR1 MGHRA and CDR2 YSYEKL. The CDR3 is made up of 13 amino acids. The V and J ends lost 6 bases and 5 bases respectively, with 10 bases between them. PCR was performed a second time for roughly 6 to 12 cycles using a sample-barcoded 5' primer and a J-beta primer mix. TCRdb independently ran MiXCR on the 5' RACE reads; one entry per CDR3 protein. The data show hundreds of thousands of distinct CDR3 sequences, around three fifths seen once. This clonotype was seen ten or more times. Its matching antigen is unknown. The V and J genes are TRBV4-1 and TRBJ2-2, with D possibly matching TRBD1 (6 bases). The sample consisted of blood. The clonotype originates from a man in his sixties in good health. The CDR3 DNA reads TGCGCCAGCAGGACAGACAGGACCGGGGAGCTGTTTTTT. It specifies CASRTDRTGELFF.